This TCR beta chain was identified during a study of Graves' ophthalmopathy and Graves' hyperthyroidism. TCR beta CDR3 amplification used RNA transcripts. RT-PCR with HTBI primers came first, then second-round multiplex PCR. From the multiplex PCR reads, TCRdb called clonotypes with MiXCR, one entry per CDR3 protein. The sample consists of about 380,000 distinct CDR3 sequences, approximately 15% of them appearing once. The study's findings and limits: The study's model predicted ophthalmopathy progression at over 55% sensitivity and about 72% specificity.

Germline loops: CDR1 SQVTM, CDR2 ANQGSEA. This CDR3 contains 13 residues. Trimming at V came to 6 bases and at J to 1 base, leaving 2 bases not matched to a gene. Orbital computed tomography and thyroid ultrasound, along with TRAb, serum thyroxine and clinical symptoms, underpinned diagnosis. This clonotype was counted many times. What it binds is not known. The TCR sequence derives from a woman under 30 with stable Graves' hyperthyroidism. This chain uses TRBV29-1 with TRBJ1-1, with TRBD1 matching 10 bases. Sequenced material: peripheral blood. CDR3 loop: CSVGQGENTEAFF. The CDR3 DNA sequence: TGCAGCGTAGGACAGGGGGAGAACACTGAAGCTTTCTTT.